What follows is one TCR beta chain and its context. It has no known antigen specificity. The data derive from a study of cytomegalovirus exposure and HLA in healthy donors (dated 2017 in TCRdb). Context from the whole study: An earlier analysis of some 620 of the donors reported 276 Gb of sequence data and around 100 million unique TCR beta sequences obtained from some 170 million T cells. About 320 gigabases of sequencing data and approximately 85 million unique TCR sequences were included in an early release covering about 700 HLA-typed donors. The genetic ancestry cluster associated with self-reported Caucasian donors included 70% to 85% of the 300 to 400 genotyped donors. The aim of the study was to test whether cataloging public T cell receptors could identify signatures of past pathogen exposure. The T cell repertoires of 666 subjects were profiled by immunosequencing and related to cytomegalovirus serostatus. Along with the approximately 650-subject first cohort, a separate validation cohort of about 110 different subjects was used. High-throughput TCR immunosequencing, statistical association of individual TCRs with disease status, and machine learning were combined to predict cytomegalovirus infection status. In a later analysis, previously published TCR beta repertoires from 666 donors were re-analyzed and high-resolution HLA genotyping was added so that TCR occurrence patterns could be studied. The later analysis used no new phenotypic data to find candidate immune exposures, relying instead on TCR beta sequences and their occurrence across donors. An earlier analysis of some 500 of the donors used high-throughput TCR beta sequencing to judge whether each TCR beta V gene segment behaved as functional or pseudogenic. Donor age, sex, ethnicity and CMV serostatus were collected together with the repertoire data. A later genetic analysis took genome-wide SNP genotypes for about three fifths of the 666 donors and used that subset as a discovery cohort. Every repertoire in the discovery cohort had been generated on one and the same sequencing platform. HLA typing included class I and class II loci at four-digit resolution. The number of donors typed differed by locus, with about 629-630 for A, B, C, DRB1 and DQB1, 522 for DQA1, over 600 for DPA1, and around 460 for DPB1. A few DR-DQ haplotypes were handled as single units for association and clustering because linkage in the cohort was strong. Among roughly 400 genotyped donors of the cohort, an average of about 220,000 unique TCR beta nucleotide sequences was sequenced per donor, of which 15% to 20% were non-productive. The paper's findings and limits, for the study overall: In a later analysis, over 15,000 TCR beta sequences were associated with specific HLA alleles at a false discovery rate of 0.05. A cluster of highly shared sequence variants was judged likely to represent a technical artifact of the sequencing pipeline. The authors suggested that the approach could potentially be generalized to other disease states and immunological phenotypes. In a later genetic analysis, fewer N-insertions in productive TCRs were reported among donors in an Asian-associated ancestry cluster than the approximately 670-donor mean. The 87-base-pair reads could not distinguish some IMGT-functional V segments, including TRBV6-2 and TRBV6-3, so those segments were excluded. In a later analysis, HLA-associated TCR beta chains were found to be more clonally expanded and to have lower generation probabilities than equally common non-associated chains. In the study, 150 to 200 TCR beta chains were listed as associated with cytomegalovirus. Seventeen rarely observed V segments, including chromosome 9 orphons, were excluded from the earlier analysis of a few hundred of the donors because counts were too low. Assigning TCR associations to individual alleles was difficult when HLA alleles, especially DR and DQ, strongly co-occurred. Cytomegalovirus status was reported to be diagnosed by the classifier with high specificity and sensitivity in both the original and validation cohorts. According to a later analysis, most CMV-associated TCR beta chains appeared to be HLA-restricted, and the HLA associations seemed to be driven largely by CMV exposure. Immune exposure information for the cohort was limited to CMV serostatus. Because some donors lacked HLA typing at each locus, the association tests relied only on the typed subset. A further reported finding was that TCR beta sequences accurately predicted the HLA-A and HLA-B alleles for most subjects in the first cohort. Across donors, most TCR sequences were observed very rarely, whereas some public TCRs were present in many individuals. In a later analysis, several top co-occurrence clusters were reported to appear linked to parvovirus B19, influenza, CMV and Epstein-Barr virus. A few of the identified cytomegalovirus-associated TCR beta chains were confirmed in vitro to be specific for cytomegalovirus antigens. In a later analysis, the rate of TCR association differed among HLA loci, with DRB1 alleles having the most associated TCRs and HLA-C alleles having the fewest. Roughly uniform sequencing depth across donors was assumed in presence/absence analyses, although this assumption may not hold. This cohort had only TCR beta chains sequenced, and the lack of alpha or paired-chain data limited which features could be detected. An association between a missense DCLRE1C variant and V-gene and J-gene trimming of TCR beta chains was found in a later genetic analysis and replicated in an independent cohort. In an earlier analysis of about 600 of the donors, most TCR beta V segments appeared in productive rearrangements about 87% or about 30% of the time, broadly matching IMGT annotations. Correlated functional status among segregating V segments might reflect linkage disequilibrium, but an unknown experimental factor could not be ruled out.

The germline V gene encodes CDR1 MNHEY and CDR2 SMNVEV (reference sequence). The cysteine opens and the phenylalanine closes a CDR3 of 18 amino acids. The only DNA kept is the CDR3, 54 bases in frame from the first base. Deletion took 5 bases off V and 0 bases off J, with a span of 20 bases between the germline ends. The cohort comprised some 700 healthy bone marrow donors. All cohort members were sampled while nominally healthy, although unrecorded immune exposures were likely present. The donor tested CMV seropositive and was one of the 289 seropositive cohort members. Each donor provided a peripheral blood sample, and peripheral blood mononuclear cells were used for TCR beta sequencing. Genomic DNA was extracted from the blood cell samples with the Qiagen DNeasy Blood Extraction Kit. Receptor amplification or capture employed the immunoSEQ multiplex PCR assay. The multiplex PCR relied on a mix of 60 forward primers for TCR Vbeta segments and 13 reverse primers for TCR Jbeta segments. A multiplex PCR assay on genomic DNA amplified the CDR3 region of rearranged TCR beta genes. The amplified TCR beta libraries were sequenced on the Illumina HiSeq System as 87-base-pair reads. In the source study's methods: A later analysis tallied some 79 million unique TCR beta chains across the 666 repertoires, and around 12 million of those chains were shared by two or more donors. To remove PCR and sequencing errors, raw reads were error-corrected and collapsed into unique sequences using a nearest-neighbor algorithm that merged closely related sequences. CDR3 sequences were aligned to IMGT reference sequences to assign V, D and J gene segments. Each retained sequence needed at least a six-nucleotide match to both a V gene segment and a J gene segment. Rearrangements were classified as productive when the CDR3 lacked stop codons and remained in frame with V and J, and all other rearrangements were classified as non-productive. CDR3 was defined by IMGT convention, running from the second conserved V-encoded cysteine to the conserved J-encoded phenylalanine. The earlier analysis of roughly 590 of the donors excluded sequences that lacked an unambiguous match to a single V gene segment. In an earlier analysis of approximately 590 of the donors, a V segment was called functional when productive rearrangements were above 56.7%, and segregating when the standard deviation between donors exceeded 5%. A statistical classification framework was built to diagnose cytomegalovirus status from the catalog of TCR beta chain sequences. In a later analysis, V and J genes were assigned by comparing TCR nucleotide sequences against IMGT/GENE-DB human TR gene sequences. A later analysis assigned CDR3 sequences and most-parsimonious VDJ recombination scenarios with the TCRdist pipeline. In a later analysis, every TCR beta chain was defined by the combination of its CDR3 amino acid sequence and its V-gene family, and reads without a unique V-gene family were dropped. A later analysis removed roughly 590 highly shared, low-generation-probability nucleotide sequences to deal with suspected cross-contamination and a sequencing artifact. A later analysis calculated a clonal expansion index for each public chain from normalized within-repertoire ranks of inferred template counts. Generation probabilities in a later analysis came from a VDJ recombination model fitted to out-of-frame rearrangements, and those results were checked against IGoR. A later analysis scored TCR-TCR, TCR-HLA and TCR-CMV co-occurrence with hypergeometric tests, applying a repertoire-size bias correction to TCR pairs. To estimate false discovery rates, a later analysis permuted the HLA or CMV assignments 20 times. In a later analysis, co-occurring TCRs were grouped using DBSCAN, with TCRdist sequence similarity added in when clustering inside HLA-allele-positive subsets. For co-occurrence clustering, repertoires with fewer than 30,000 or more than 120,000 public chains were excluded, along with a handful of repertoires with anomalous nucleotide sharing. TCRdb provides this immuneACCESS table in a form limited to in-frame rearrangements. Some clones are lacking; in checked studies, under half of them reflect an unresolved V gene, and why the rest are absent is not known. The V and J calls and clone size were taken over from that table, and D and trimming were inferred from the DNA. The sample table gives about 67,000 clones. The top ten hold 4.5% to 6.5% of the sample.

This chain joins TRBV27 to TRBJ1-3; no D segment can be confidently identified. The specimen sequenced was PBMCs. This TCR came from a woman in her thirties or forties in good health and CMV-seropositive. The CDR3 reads CASSPLGENTGSGNTIYF. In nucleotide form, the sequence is TGTGCCAGCAGTCCCCTCGGGGAGAATACTGGCTCTGGAAACACCATATATTTT.